The clone carrying this T cell receptor (beta chain) showed up just a few times. This library used approximately 370 ng RNA and molecular barcoded adaptors spanning alpha/delta and beta/gamma chains. One entry per CDR3 protein, called by TCRdb with MiXCR from the reads. This table holds tens of thousands of distinct CDR3 sequences, 20% to 25% found once. Between the trimmed V and J ends, which lost 1 base and 11 bases, there was a span of 9 bases. CDR1 and CDR2 (germline): LGHNA, YNFKEQ. CDR3 size: 13 residues. The sample originates from a study of read filtering for tumor transcriptome and immune sequencing.

The sample taken for sequencing was a population of CD138-negative cells sorted from bone marrow. The chain has TRBV4-2 and TRBJ1-6, with D unclear. The source is a donor at least 40 years old with multiple myeloma. CDR3 sequence: CASSQAGMPPLHF. CDR3 in DNA: TGTGCCAGCAGCCAAGCTGGGATGCCACCCCTCCACTTT.